Here is one TCR beta chain with its context. Its antigen is as yet unknown. These data originate in a study of shared clonotypes between healthy human individuals. The study's findings and limits: The study found lower generation probabilities in non-shared clonotypes than in those shared by all four donors.

Positively selected for CCR7, the CD45RO-negative cells used as naive CD8 cells excluded terminally differentiated effector memory CD45RA+ cells. Original methodology: ImmunoSEQ junction-only sequences lacked quality scores, so their filtering differed. Profiled with immunoSEQ multiplex PCR; TCRdb holds only in-frame clones, not every one. That table is the source of V, J and clone size, and D and trimming were worked out from the DNA. This sample has some 2 million clones, with about 95% found just once. Germline CDR1 is SNHLY and CDR2 is FYNNEI. The J segment lost 3 bases and the V segment lost 8 bases, leaving 7 bases of the junction unmatched. The CDR3 has 15 amino acids.

The receptor's source is a man younger than 30 in good health. The sequenced material came from naive CD8+ T cells sorted from blood. This chain connects TRBV2 to TRBJ2-7, with 13 bases matching TRBD2. The CDR3 sequence is CASLPGLAGYYEQYF. The CDR3 bases are TGTGCCAGCTTACCGGGACTAGCGGGATACTACGAGCAGTACTTC.